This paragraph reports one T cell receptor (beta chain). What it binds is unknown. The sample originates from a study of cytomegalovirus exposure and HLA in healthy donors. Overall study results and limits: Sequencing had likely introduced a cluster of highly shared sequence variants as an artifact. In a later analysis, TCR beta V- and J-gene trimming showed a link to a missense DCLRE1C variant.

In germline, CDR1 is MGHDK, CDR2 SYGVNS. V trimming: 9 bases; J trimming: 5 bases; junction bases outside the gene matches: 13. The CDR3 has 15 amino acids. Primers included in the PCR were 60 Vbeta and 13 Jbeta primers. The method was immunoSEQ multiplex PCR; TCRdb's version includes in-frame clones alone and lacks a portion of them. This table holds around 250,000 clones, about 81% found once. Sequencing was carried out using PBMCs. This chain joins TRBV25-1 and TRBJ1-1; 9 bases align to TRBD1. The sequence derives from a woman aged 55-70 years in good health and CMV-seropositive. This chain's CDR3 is CASPEPGQGPTEAFF. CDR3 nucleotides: TGTGCCAGTCCCGAACCGGGACAGGGACCGACTGAAGCTTTCTTT.